The TCR beta chain under discussion was sequenced for a study of human T cells and chemical hapten exposure. TCRdb reprocessed the RACE reads via MiXCR and lists one record per CDR3 protein. The table lists 50,000 or so distinct CDR3 sequences, approximately 9.9% of them singletons. Points from the study as a whole: Alopecia was present in the donors, so their immune response may differ from healthy people's.

This clonotype was detected ten times or more. The antigen is not known. The CDR3 consists of 12 residues. CDR1 SGHTA and CDR2 FQGNSA come from the germline V gene. V shed 5 bases and J shed 0 bases, with 3 bases lying between them. As to time point: patch test 3, about 24 weeks after DPC sensitization. As for treatment: therapeutic diphenylcyclopropenone sensitization with weekly scalp DPC. V is TRBV7-2 and J is TRBJ2-3; no reliable D call. Source: whole blood, taken in connection with sensitization to the hapten diphenylcyclopropenone (DPC). This clonotype originated in a woman aged 40 to 50 with alopecia areata. Some clones in this sample may be carry-over from other donors' samples. In DNA form, the CDR3 reads TGTGCCAGCAGCAGTAGCACAGATACGCAGTATTTT. As protein: CASSSSTDTQYF.